These 12 T cell receptor beta chains were sequenced from one sample in a study of T cells in Graves' hyperthyroidism and ophthalmopathy (dated 2019 in TCRdb). Library construction relied on multiplex PCR. The instrument given in TCRdb is Illumina HiSeq 2000. Amplification of TCR beta CDR3 regions was carried out from RNA transcripts. A first-round RT-PCR of the TCR CDR3 used the HTBI primer set with the Qiagen OneStep RT-PCR kit. Using fastp trimming at Q25 and MiXCR clonotype assembly, TCRdb reanalyzed the public sequencing data and kept in-frame beta chains. All rows with the same CDR3 protein become a single entry with the most common DNA and genes. In this sample the table shows around 720,000 distinct CDR3 sequences, under 45% of which occur a single time. The ten largest clones add up to around 29% of the sample. Material: blood. All receptors come from a middle-aged woman with Graves' hyperthyroidism.

The chain has TRBV28 and TRBJ2-5; maybe TRBD2 (5 bases). Trimming stripped 3 bases from V and 6 bases from J, with 11 bases between. This CDR3 contains 13 residues. Germline V gives CDR1 MDHEN, CDR2 SYDVKM. The CDR3, as DNA: TGTGCCAGCAGTTTTGAGGGTAGGAAGACCCAGTACTTC. Its protein product is CASSFEGRKTQYF.

This clonotype was counted a few times. The chain joins TRBV11-2 to TRBJ1-2; TRBD1 matches at 7 bases. Per the germline V gene, CDR1 is SGHAT and CDR2 is FQNNGV. Trimming took 1 base from V and 4 from J; bases not matched to a gene: 9. CDR3 length equals 16 residues. The CDR3: CASSLGPGTVIYGYTF. DNA of the CDR3: TGTGCCAGCAGCTTAGGCCCCGGGACAGTGATCTATGGCTACACCTTC.

This clonotype has a handful of counts. The J gene is TRBJ2-5, the V gene TRBV4-1; D is undetermined. Trimming stripped 1 base from V and 4 bases from J, with 7 bases between. Germline CDR1 MGHRA, CDR2 YSYEKL. This CDR3 is 13 amino acids long. The chain's CDR3 is CASSQGLLETQYF. The DNA for the CDR3 is TGCGCCAGCAGCCAAGGTCTACTAGAGACCCAGTACTTC.

V gene TRBV7-2 combines with J gene TRBJ1-5; D is perhaps TRBD1 (5 bases). The CDR3 has 16 residues. Per germline, CDR1 SGHTA and CDR2 FQGNSA. V gave up 7 bases and J gave up 7 bases, with 23 bases separating them. The CDR3 nucleotides read TGTGCCAGCACCTCACGTTACGGGGGTGCCAACCAGCCCCAGCATTTT. This encodes CASTSRYGGANQPQHF.

The chain uses TRBV27 and TRBJ1-2; 7 positions agree with TRBD1. The V and J ends lost 5 bases and 1 base, in that order; junction bases with no gene match: 19. CDR3 length equals 19 residues. Germline-derived CDR1 and CDR2 are MNHEY and SMNVEV (reference sequence). The CDR3 sequence: CASSPGGGGGYRVNYGYTF. DNA for the CDR3: TGTGCCAGCAGTCCCGGAGGGGGCGGAGGGTACCGGGTTAACTATGGCTACACCTTC.

In its sample, this clonotype was seen a few times. This chain connects TRBV5-5 to TRBJ1-2, with D perhaps TRBD1 (6 bases). Deletions cut 3 bases from V and 2 bases from J, with 14 bases between. CDR1 is SGHKS, CDR2 YYEKEE, per germline (reference sequence). This CDR3 has 15 residues. As DNA, the CDR3 is TGTGCCAGCAGCTCAATAGACAGGCAGAACTATGGCTACACCTTC. Its protein is CASSSIDRQNYGYTF.

There are many counts of this clonotype. The chain employs TRBV6-5 and TRBJ2-5; a weak D match, TRBD1 (6 bases). Deletions cut 5 bases from V and 5 bases from J, with 12 bases between. CDR1 MNHEY and CDR2 SVGAGI come from the germline V gene. The CDR3 spans 13 residues. The CDR3 DNA is TGTGCCAGCAGTGCCTACAGGGATGAGACCCAGTACTTC. Amino acids: CASSAYRDETQYF.

This clonotype has only one observation. The junction departs from the called germline gene at one end, perhaps through a read error. The chain couples TRBV2 to TRBJ2-2; 9 bases agree with TRBD1. The CDR3 contains 15 residues. Germline V gene data show CDR1 as SNHLY and CDR2 as FYNNEI. The CDR3 nucleotides are TGTGCCAGCAGCCTACAGGGGGCCGACACCGGGGGGCTGTTTTTT. Its protein product is CASSLQGADTGGLFF.

The V gene is TRBV6-5, the J gene TRBJ1-2; 7 nucleotides line up with TRBD1. This CDR3 is built from 14 residues. Germline V gene data show CDR1 as MNHEY and CDR2 as SVGAGI. The junction had 10 bases not matched to a gene; V was cut back by 5 bases and J by 7 bases. Written as DNA, the CDR3 is TGTGCCAGCAGTGACGACGACAGGGTTGGTGGCTACACCTTC. Translating it yields CASSDDDRVGGYTF.

J is TRBJ1-2 and V is TRBV7-2; 9 positions agree with TRBD1. The CDR3 extends over 15 amino acids. Germline V CDR1 and CDR2: SGHTA, FQGNSA. Trimming removed 6 bases from V and 7 bases from J; junction bases left unmatched: 12. This CDR3 is CASSYSDRGGCGYTF. The DNA of the CDR3 is TGTGCCAGCAGTTACTCGGACAGGGGCGGCTGTGGCTACACCTTC. The full variable domain, rest sourced from reference TRBV7-2 and TRBJ1-2, is GAGVSQSPSNKVTEKGKDVELRCDPISGHTALYWYRQSLGQGLEFLIYFQGNSAPDKSGLPSDRFSAERTGGSVSTLTIQRTQQEDSAVYLCASSYSDRGGCGYTFGSGTRLTVV.

This clonotype came up a few times. The chain recombines TRBV20-1 with TRBJ2-7; D ambiguous. The V gene lost 6 bases and the J gene lost 1 base, with 16 bases spanning the gap. The CDR3 covers 14 residues. CDR1 and CDR2 from the germline V gene are DFQATT and SNEGSKA (reference sequence). The CDR3 region has the DNA TGCAGTGCGAATACGCCCCTTTCATCCTACGAGCAGTACTTC. Translating gives CSANTPLSSYEQYF.

This clonotype was seen at least ten times. The chain couples TRBV4-3 to TRBJ1-2; maybe TRBD1 (5 bases). CDR3 length: 15 amino acids. CDR1 is LGHNA, CDR2 YSLEER, per germline. V was cut by 0 bases and J by 2 bases, with 10 bases left in between. CDR3 amino acids: CASSQERRQNYGYTF. The DNA for the CDR3 is TGCGCCAGCAGCCAAGAGAGGCGACAGAACTATGGCTACACCTTC.